This T cell receptor beta chain was retrieved from a study of blood T cell repertoires in COVID-19. Study-level information: The samples span acute and convalescent COVID-19 from the United States, Italy and Spain.

V dropped 6 bases and J dropped 9 bases, with 12 bases sitting between them. This CDR3 spans 11 amino acids. Germline CDR1 and CDR2: DFQATT and SNEGSKA (reference sequence). Original processing methods: Nucleated cell number was recorded as an estimate derived from reference gene primer amplification. The method was immunoSEQ multiplex PCR; TCRdb's version includes in-frame clones alone and lacks a portion of them. From that table come the V and J calls and clone size; the DNA was used to work out D and trimming. This sample has under 350,000 clones, with approximately 90% found just once. The sample taken for sequencing was peripheral blood. This TCR was recovered from a woman aged 30 to 39 with COVID-19, enrolled during active disease. The rearrangement links TRBV20-1 to TRBJ2-1; D is unresolved. As DNA, the CDR3 is TGCAGTGCCCCCAAGTTCAGTGAGCAGTTCTTC. Translating it yields CSAPKFSEQFF.